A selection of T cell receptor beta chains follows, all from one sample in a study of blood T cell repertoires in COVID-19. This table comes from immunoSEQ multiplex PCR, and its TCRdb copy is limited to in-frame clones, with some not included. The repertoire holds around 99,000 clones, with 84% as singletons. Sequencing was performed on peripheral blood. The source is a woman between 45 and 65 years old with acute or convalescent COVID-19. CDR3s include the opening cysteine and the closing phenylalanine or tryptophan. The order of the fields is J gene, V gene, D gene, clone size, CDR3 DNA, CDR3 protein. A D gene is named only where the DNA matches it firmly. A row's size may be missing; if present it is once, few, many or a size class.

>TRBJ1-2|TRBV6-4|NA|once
TGTGCCAGCATCGCCGTCGAGGGGGTTTCTAACTATGGCTACACCTTC
CASIAVEGVSNYGYTF
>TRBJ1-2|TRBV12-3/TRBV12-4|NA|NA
TGTGCCAGCACCACCCCAGGGGCGCATGGCTACACCTTC
CASTTPGAHGYTF
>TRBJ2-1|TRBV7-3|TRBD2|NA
TGTGCCAGCAGCTTATCCAGCGGGGAATACAATGAGCAGTTCTTC
CASSLSSGEYNEQFF
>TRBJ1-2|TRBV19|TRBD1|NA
TGTGCCAGTAGCACAGGGGGAAATGGCTATGGCTACACCTTC
CASSTGGNGYGYTF
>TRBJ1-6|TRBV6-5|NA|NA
TGTGCCAGCAGTCCTAGGGGATATAATTCACCCCTCCACTTT
CASSPRGYNSPLHF
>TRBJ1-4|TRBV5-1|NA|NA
TGCGCCAGCAGGCGGGGGGATAATGAAAAACTGTTTTTT
CASRRGDNEKLFF
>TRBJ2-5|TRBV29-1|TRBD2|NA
TGCAGCGTTCGGCTAGCGGGGGGCCCCGGGGAGACCCAGTACTTC
CSVRLAGGPGETQYF
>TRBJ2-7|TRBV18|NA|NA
TGTGCCAGCTCACAACAGGCCCGGGGGGAGCAGTACTTC
CASSQQARGEQYF
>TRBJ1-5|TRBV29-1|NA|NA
TGCAGCGTTACACAGGGATTGGGTGATCAGCCCCAGCATTTT
CSVTQGLGDQPQHF
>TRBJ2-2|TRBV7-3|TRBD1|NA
TGTGCCAGCAGCACCCTAGGACAGGGAAAAGCCGGGGAGCTGTTTTTT
CASSTLGQGKAGELFF
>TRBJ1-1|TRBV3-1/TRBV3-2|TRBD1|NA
TGTGCCAGCAGCCCCCGGGACAGGGGGCGGCGATGGACTGAAGCTTTCTTT
CASSPRDRGRRWTEAFF
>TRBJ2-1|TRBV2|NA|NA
TGTGCCAGCAGTGAGCGGCCTTACAATGAGCAGTTCTTC
CASSERPYNEQFF